This T cell receptor (beta chain) emerged from a study of blood T cell repertoires in COVID-19. Germline CDR1 and CDR2: SGHVS and FQNEAQ. V was clipped by 7 bases and J by 2 bases, with 9 bases between them. CDR3 length: 14 residues. Some clones are missing from TCRdb's copy, which holds only in-frame ones; the method was immunoSEQ multiplex PCR. The repertoire consists of about 200,000 clones, with more than 65% occurring once and the leading ten covering 7.5%. The sequenced sample was PBMCs or T cells enriched from blood (not recorded which). The chain carries TRBV7-8 and TRBJ2-6, with D possibly being TRBD1 (6 bases). This sequence originates from a man aged 35-49 years who had recovered from COVID-19. This CDR3 is CASKPGAGANVLTF. The CDR3 coding sequence is TGTGCCAGCAAGCCAGGGGCTGGGGCCAACGTCCTGACTTTC.